This TCR beta chain was recovered during a study of technical replicates of blood from several donors (dated by TCRdb to about 2017). The library was prepared using the immunoSEQ multiplex PCR assay. Held by TCRdb, this immuneACCESS table contains in-frame sequences only and omits some clones. Under half of the omission traces to an unresolved V gene where checked; the cause of the rest is unknown. The sample records about 75,000 clones, around 97% of which are singletons. About 0.17% of the sample lies in the top ten. The CDR3 goes from the cysteine to the phenylalanine over 14 residues. CDR3 DNA only is kept here, 42 bases in frame from base 1. The germline V gene (reference sequence) yields SEHNR for CDR1 and FQNEAQ for CDR2. Germline trimming amounts to 1 base on V and 5 bases on J, with 2 as the count of junction bases outside the gene matches. In the case of this clone: The antigen it binds to is not known. Base qualities are not provided; no much larger clone lies one nucleotide away.

This clonotype was sampled from a human donor in good health. The sequence links TRBV7-9 to TRBJ2-1, and TRBD2 aligns with 7 junction nucleotides. The sequencing sample was made of T cells isolated from PBMCs. In nucleotide form, the sequence is TGTGCCAGCAGCTTAGAGGCGGGAGACAATGAGCAGTTCTTC. Its protein is CASSLEAGDNEQFF.